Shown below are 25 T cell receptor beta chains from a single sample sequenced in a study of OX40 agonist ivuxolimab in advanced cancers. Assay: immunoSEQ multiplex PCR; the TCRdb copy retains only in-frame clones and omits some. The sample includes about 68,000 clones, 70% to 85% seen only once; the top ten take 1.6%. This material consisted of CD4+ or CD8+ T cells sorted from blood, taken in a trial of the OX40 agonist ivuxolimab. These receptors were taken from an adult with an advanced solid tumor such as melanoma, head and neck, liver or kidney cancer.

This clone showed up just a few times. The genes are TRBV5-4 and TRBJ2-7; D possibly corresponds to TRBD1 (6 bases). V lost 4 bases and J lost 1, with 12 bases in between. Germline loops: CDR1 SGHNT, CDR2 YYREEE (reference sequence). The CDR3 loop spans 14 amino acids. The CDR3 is CASSADRTSYEQYF. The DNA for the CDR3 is TGTGCCAGCAGCGCTGACAGGACTTCCTACGAGCAGTACTTC.

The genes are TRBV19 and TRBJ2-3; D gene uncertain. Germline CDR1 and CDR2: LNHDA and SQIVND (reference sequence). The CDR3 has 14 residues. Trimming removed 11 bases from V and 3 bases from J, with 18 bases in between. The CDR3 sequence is CAGYAGLVTDTQYF. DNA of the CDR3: TGTGCCGGCTACGCCGGGTTGGTAACAGATACGCAGTATTTT.

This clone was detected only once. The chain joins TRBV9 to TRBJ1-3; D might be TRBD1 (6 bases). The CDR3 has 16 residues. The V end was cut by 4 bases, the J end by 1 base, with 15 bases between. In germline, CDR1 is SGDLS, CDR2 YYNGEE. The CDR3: CASSPHSGASGNTIYF. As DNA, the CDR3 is TGTGCCAGCAGCCCCCACTCAGGGGCTTCTGGAAACACCATATATTTT.

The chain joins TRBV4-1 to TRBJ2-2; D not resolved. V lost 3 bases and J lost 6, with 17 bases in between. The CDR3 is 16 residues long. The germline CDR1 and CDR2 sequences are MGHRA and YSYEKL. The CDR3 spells CASSQSLVRGPGELFF. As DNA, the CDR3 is TGCGCCAGCAGCCAGTCTCTAGTCCGCGGACCCGGGGAGCTGTTTTTT.

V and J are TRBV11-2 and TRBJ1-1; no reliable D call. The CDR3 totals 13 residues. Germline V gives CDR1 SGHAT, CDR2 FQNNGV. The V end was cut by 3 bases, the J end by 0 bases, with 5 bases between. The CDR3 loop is CASSLDLNTEAFF. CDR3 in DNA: TGTGCCAGCAGCTTGGACCTGAACACTGAAGCTTTCTTT.

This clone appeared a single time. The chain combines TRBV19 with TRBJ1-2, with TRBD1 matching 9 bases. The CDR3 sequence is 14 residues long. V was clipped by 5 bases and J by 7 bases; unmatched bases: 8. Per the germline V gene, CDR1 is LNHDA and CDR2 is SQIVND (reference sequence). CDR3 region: CASSWDRVDAGYTF. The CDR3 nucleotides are TGTGCCAGTAGTTGGGACAGGGTCGACGCTGGCTACACCTTC.

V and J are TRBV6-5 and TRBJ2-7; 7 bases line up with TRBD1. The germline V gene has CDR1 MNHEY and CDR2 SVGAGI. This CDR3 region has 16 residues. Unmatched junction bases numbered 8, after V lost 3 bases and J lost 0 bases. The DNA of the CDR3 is TGTGCCAGCAGTTATTCCGGGACAGTCAGCTCCTACGAGCAGTACTTC. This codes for CASSYSGTVSSYEQYF.

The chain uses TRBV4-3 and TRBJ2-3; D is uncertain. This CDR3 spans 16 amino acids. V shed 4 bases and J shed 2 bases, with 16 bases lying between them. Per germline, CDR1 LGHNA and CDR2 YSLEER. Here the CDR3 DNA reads TGCGCCAGCAGCCCATCTTATCTGGGGTCCACAGATACGCAGTATTTT. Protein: CASSPSYLGSTDTQYF.

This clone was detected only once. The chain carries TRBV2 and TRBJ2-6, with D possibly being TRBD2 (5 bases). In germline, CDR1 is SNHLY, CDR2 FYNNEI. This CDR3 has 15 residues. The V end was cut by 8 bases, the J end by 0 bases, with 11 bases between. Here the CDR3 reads CASVRDGSGANVLTF. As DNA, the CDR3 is TGTGCCAGCGTCCGGGATGGCTCTGGGGCCAACGTCCTGACTTTC.

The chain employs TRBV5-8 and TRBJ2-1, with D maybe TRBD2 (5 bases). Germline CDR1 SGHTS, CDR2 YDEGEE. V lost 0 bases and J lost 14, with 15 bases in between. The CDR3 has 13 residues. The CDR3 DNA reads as TGTGCCAGCAGCTTGGAAATCTGGGAGAAAAAGTTCTTC. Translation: CASSLEIWEKKFF. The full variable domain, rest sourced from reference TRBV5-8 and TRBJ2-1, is EAGVTQSPTHLIKTRGQQATLRCSPISGHTSVYWYQQALGLGLQFLLWYDEGEERNRGNFPPRFSGRQFPNYSSELNVNALELEDSALYLCASSLEIWEKKFFGPGTRLTVL.

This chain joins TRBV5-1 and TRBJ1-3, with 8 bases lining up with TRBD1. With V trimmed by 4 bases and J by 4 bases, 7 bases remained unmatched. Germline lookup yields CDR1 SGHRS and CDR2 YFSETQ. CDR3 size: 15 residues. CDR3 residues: CASSEQGVVGNTIYF. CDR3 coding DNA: TGCGCCAGCAGCGAACAGGGGGTGGTCGGAAACACCATATATTTT.

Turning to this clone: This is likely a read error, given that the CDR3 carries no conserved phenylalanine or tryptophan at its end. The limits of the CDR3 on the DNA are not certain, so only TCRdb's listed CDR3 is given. The chain's CDR3 is CASIRRPK. This chain uses TRBV27 with TRBJ2-7. The CDR3 length is 8 residues, termini included. Looked up from germline, CDR1 is MNHEY and CDR2 is SMNVEV (reference sequence).

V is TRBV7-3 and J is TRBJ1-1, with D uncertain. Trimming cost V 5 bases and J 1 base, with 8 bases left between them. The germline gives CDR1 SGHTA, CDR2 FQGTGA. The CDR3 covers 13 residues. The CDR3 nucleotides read TGTGCCAGCAGCGAACAGAAGAACACTGAAGCTTTCTTT. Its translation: CASSEQKNTEAFF. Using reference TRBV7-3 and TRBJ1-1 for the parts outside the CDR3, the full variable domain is GAGVSQTPSNKVTEKGKYVELRCDPISGHTALYWYRQSLGQGPEFLIYFQGTGAADDSGLPNDRFFAVRPEGSVSTLKIQRTERGDSAVYLCASSEQKNTEAFFGQGTRLTVV.

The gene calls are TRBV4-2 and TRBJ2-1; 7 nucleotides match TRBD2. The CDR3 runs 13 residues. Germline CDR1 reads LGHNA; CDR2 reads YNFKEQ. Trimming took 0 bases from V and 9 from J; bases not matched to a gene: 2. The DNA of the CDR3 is TGTGCCAGCAGCCAAGATTCGGGGGGTGAGCAGTTCTTC. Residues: CASSQDSGGEQFF.

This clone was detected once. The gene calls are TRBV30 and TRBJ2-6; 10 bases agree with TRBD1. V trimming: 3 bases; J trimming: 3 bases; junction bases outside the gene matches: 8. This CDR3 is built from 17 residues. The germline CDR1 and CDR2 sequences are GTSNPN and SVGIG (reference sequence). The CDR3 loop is CAWREETGGNGANVLTF. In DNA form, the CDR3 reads TGTGCCTGGAGGGAAGAGACAGGGGGCAATGGGGCCAACGTCCTGACTTTC.

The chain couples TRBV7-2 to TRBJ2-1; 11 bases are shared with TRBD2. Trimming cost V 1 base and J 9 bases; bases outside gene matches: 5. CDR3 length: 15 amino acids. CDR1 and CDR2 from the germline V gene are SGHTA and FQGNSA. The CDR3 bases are TGTGCCAGCAGCTTAGTTGCTAGCGGGAGGAGTGAGCAGTTCTTC. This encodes CASSLVASGRSEQFF.

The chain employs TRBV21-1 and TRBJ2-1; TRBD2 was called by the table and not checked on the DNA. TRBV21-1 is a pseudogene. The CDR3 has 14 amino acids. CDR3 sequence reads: CASSKAELRNEQFF. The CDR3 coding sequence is TGTGCCAGCAGCAAAGCAGAGCTCCGCAATGAGCAGTTCTTC.

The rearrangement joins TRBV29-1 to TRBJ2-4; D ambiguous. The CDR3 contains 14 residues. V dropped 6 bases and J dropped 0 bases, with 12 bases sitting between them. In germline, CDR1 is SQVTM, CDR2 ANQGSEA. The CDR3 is CSVAESGAKNIQYF. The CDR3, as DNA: TGCAGCGTGGCGGAGTCCGGAGCCAAAAACATTCAGTACTTC.

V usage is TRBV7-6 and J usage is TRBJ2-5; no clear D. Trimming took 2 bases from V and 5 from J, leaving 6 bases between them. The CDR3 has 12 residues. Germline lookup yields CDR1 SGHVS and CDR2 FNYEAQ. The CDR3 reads CASSLPGETQYF. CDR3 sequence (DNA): TGTGCCAGCAGCTTACCCGGGGAGACCCAGTACTTC.

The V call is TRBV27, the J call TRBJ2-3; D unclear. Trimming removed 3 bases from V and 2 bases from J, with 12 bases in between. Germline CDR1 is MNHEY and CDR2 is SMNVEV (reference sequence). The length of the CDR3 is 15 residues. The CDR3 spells CASSFGMVPTDTQYF. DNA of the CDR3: TGTGCCAGCAGTTTTGGTATGGTGCCCACAGATACGCAGTATTTT.

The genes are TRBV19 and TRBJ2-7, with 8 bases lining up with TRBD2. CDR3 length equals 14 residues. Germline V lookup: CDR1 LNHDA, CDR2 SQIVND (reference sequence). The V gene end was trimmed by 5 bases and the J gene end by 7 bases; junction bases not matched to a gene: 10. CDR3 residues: CASSFGTRSEEQYF. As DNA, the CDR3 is TGTGCCAGTAGTTTTGGGACTAGGAGCGAGGAGCAGTACTTC. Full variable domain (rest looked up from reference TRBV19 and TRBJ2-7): DGGITQSPKYLFRKEGQNVTLSCEQNLNHDAMYWYRQDPGQGLRLIYYSQIVNDFQKGDIAEGYSVSREKKESFPLTVTSAQKNPTAFYLCASSFGTRSEEQYFGPGTRLTVT.

CDR3 DNA: TGTGCCAGCAGCCCGGGGACGGAGAACACTGAAGCTTTCTTT. This encodes CASSPGTENTEAFF. The chain is built from TRBV7-2 and TRBJ1-1; a weak D match, TRBD1 (5 bases). Germline values: CDR1 SGHTA, CDR2 FQGNSA. V lost 5 bases to trimming and J lost 1 base, with 11 bases between them. The CDR3 totals 14 residues.

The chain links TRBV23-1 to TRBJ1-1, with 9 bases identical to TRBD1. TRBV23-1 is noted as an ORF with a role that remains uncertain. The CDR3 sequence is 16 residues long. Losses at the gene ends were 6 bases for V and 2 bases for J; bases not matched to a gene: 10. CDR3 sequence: CASRSQGARVNTEAFF. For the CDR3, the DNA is TGCGCCAGCAGATCACAGGGGGCCCGAGTAAACACTGAAGCTTTCTTT.

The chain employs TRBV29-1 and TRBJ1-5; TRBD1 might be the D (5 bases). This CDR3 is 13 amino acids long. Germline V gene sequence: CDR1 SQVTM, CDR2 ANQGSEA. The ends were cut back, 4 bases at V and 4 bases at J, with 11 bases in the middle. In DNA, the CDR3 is TGCAGCGTTGCGGGACGGTTAAATCAGCCCCAGCATTTT. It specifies CSVAGRLNQPQHF.

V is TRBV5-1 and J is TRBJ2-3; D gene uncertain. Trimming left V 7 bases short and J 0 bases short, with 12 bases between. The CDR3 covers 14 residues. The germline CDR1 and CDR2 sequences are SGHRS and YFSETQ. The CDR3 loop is CASHKDTSTDTQYF. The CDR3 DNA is TGCGCCAGCCATAAAGATACTAGCACAGATACGCAGTATTTT.